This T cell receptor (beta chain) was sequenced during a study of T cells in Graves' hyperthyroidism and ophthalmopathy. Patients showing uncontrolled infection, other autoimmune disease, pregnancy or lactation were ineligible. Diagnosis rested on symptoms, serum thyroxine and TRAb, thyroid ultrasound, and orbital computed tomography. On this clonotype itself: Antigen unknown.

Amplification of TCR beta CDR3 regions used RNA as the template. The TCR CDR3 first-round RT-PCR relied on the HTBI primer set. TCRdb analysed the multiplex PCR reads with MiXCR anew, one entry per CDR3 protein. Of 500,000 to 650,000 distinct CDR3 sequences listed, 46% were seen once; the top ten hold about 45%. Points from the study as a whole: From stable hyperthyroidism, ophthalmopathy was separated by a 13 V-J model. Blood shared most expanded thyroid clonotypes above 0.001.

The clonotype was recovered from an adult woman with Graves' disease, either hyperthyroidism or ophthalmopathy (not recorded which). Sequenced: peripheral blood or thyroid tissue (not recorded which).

CDR3 protein: CATSRIGQGIGQETQYF. CDR3 sequence (DNA): TGTGCCACCAGCAGAATTGGACAGGGGATAGGTCAAGAGACCCAGTACTTC. The genes are TRBV15 and TRBJ2-5, with 9 bases aligning to TRBD1. The germline CDR1 and CDR2 sequences are LNHNV and YYDKDF (reference sequence). V shed 2 bases, J shed 2 bases, and the junction held 9 bases outside the gene matches. The CDR3 has 17 residues.